One T cell receptor (beta chain) is described in this entry. No antigen is known for it. This sample stems from a study of T cells expressing NK-cell markers. About the research overall: From sorted CD3+CD56+NKG2C+, CD3+CD56+NKG2C- and CD3+CD56-NKG2C+ T cells came the TCR beta repertoires.

Study-level results: HCMV specificity of the expanded NKG2C+ T cell clones stayed unclear. The contribution of dominant NKG2C+ clonotypes to CD8+ T cells in six donors was about 1.0-7.0%.

The CDR3 extends over 15 amino acids. Germline CDR1 is GTSNPN and CDR2 is SVGIG (reference sequence). It was by 5'RACE template switching with UMIs that TCR beta cDNA was made. Reprocessing the 5' RACE reads, TCRdb reports a single entry for every CDR3 protein and omits DNA. The sample totals about half a million distinct CDR3 sequences. The receptor's source is a woman aged 45 to 65 in good health. V is TRBV30 and J is TRBJ2-3; TCRdb lists TRBD2, though no DNA is available to test this call. The sample comprised blood T cells: a sorted CD56 or NKG2C T cell subset, CD4+ or CD8+ T cells, or bulk PBMC T cells (not recorded which). CDR3 in amino acids: CAWSRQGTRGDTQYF.